This TCR beta chain emerged from a study of blood T cell repertoires in COVID-19. Study-wide background: T cells, B-cell-depleted T cells, or PBMCs supplied cDNA or gDNA.

V was clipped by 3 bases and J by 3 bases, with 15 bases between them. The CDR3 sequence is 15 residues long. The germline CDR1 and CDR2 sequences are SGHRS and YFSETQ. Measured with immunoSEQ multiplex PCR; TCRdb has only the in-frame clones, and not every one. The sample shows about 250,000 clones, more than 75% of them seen only once. The rearrangement joins TRBV5-1 to TRBJ1-1; D not certain. This sequence was found in an older woman who had recovered from COVID-19. The sequencing input was peripheral blood. The CDR3 nucleotides read TGCGCCAGCAGCTCCCGACAACTGCTTGACACTGAAGCTTTCTTT. Residues: CASSSRQLLDTEAFF.